These 14 T cell receptor beta chains originate from one sample sequenced in a study of OX40 agonist ivuxolimab in advanced cancers. The data were produced by immunoSEQ multiplex PCR, yet TCRdb's version contains in-frame clones alone and is incomplete. The table has 57,000 or so clones, 91% seen once; the top ten hold 13% to 15%. The material was CD4+ or CD8+ T cells sorted from blood, obtained in a trial of the OX40 agonist ivuxolimab. The receptors stem from an adult with an advanced solid tumor such as melanoma, head and neck, liver or kidney cancer.

This clone appeared a few times. The gene calls are TRBV18 and TRBJ2-3; a weak D match, TRBD2 (7 bases). The length of the CDR3 is 16 residues. Trimming stripped 3 bases from V and 0 bases from J, with 13 bases between. Germline CDR1 KGHSH, CDR2 LQKENI. Here the CDR3 DNA reads TGTGCCAGCTCACCTGCGGGGGCATTTAGCACAGATACGCAGTATTTT. It translates to CASSPAGAFSTDTQYF.

The chain is built from TRBV6-5 and TRBJ2-2, with a weak D call TRBD2 (5 bases). V gave up 2 bases and J gave up 3 bases, with 10 bases separating them. The germline V gene has CDR1 MNHEY and CDR2 SVGAGI. The CDR3 runs to 15 residues. CDR3 loop: CASSYEERYTGELFF. CDR3 coding DNA: TGTGCCAGCAGTTACGAGGAGCGGTACACCGGGGAGCTGTTTTTT.

This chain uses TRBV6-6 with TRBJ2-5, with a tentative D call TRBD1 (6 bases). The CDR3 runs 13 residues. Deletions cut 7 bases from V and 1 base from J, with 10 bases between. The V gene's germline CDR1 is MNHNY and CDR2 SVGAGI (reference sequence). The CDR3 bases are TGTGCCAGCAACGGACAGATCCAAGAGACCCAGTACTTC. Residues: CASNGQIQETQYF.

The V gene is TRBV28, the J gene TRBJ2-1; TRBD2 aligns across 7 bases. V dropped 1 base and J dropped 7; count of bases not matched to a gene: 7. Looked up from germline, CDR1 is MDHEN and CDR2 is SYDVKM. CDR3 length: 15 residues. As DNA, the CDR3 is TGTGCCAGCAGTTTATCTGCGGGAGTGAGGAATGAGCAGTTCTTC. Its protein is CASSLSAGVRNEQFF.

This clone was observed a single time. The chain employs TRBV4-2 and TRBJ2-1; D gene unclear. CDR3 size: 14 residues. V gave up 0 bases and J gave up 6 bases, with 9 bases separating them. CDR1 and CDR2 (germline): LGHNA, YNFKEQ. CDR3 residues: CASSQDLHSNEQFF. The CDR3 DNA sequence: TGTGCCAGCAGCCAAGATCTTCACAGCAATGAGCAGTTCTTC.

The table lists this clone with a few counts. The J gene is TRBJ1-4, the V gene TRBV2; 8 bases match TRBD1. CDR3 length: 13 amino acids. V lost 8 bases, J lost 7 bases, and 6 bases stayed unmatched. Germline CDR1 is SNHLY and CDR2 is FYNNEI. The CDR3 DNA is TGTGCCAGCGGGGGACAGGTCGTTGAAAAACTGTTTTTT. Residues: CASGGQVVEKLFF. Full variable domain (missing parts from reference TRBV2 and TRBJ1-4): EPEVTQTPSHQVTQMGQEVILRCVPISNHLYFYWYRQILGQKVEFLVSFYNNEISEKSEIFDDQFSVERPDGSNFTLKIRSTKLEDSAMYFCASGGQVVEKLFFGSGTQLSVL.

This chain connects TRBV5-1 to TRBJ2-3, with TRBD2 matching 8 bases. V trimming: 6 bases; J trimming: 4 bases; junction bases outside the gene matches: 7. CDR3 size: 14 residues. In germline, CDR1 is SGHRS, CDR2 YFSETQ. In DNA form, the CDR3 reads TGCGCCAGCAAACAAGCGGGGGCTGCAGATACGCAGTATTTT. Translating gives CASKQAGAADTQYF.

The rearrangement joins TRBV18 to TRBJ2-1; 9 bases line up with TRBD2. The CDR3 contains 14 residues. The germline CDR1 and CDR2 sequences are KGHSH and LQKENI. The trim removed 5 bases at V and 6 bases at J, leaving 5 bases unmatched. The CDR3 DNA reads TGTGCCAGCTCAAGAGCGGGAGGCACCAATGAGCAGTTCTTC. Translating it yields CASSRAGGTNEQFF.

This clone occurred a few times. The chain combines TRBV7-2 with TRBJ2-7, with 13 positions matching TRBD2. Germline V gives CDR1 SGHTA, CDR2 FQGNSA. V gave up 1 base and J gave up 2 bases; unmatched junction bases: 8. The CDR3 runs to 18 residues. The CDR3 nucleotides are TGTGCCAGCAGCTTAGTTGAAACTAGCGGGAGGGCCCCCTACGAGCAGTACTTC. This gives the protein CASSLVETSGRAPYEQYF.

The V and J genes are TRBV6-1 and TRBJ2-5, with D tentatively TRBD1 (5 bases). Germline-derived CDR1 and CDR2 are MNHNS and SASEGT. The CDR3 extends over 15 amino acids. The ends were cut back, 2 bases at V and 5 bases at J, with 15 bases in the middle. The CDR3 sequence: CASSESPGRTETQYF. In DNA, the CDR3 is TGTGCCAGCAGTGAATCCCCAGGGCGTACTGAGACCCAGTACTTC.

This chain links TRBV28 with TRBJ2-1; TRBD2 matches 9 bases. J lost 3 bases, V lost 7 bases, and 4 bases had no gene match. The germline V gene has CDR1 MDHEN and CDR2 SYDVKM. The CDR3 runs 14 residues. CDR3 in DNA: TGTGCCAGCACTAGCGGGGCGCACTACAATGAGCAGTTCTTC. This encodes CASTSGAHYNEQFF.

The chain couples TRBV29-1 to TRBJ1-1, with 8 nucleotides matching TRBD1. Looked up from germline, CDR1 is SQVTM and CDR2 is ANQGSEA. There are 13 residues in the CDR3. Trimming cost V 5 bases and J 2 bases; bases outside gene matches: 4. The CDR3 DNA is TGCAGCGTTCCCGGACAGGGAAACACTGAAGCTTTCTTT. This codes for CSVPGQGNTEAFF.

This clone has just one count. J is TRBJ1-4 and V is TRBV5-8; D possibly corresponds to TRBD1 (6 bases). The CDR3 spans 15 residues. From germline, CDR1 is SGHTS and CDR2 YDEGEE. V was trimmed by 5 bases and J by 4 bases, leaving 15 bases between them. CDR3 residues: CASRDDGRGNEKLFF. DNA of the CDR3: TGTGCCAGCAGGGACGATGGCAGGGGTAATGAAAAACTGTTTTTT.

The chain is built from TRBV28 and TRBJ2-3; D remains unclear. Trimming removed 5 bases from V and 1 base from J, with 13 bases in between. The germline gives CDR1 MDHEN, CDR2 SYDVKM. The CDR3 is made up of 15 amino acids. The CDR3 DNA is TGTGCCAGCAGTCCCCCCCAATTACGCACAGATACGCAGTATTTT. Translated: CASSPPQLRTDTQYF.